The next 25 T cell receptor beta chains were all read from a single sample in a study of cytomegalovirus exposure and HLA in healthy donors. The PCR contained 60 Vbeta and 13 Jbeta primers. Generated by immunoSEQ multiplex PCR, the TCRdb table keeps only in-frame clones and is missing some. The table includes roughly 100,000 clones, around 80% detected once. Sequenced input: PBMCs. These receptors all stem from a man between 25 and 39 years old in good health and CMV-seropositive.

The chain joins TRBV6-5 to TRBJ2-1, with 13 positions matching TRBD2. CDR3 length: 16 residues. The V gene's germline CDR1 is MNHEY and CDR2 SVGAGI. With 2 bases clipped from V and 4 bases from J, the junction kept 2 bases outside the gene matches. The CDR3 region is CASSYRTSGRYNEQFF. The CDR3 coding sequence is TGTGCCAGCAGTTACCGGACTAGCGGGAGATACAATGAGCAGTTCTTC.

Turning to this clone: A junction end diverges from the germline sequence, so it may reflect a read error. This CDR3 is CSSSLAPYAAFF. The CDR3 bases are TGTTCCAGCAGCTTAGCCCCCTATGCCGCTTTCTTT. V and J are TRBV7-9 and TRBJ1-1; D is unclear. This CDR3 is built from 12 residues. The germline V gene has CDR1 SEHNR and CDR2 FQNEAQ (reference sequence).

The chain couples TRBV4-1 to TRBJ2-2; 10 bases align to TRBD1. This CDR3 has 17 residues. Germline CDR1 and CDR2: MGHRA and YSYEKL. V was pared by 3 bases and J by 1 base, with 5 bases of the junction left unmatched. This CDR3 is CASSHDRDRGNTGELFF. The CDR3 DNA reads TGCGCCAGCAGCCACGACCGGGACAGGGGGAACACCGGGGAGCTGTTTTTT.

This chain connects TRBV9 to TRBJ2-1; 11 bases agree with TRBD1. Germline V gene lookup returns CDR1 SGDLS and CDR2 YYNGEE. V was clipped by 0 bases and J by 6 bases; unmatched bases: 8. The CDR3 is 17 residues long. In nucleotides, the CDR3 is TGTGCCAGCAGCGTAGGGGTTAGGGGACAGGGGGTCAATGAGCAGTTCTTC. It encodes CASSVGVRGQGVNEQFF.

This CDR3 reads CATTPGLSYNEQFF. The CDR3 region has the DNA TGCGCCACCACCCCAGGCTTATCCTACAATGAGCAGTTCTTC. This rearrangement joins TRBV4-1 to TRBJ2-1; D unclear. The CDR3 consists of 14 residues. Germline V CDR1 and CDR2: MGHRA, YSYEKL. Between the trimmed V and J ends, which lost 10 bases and 1 base, there was a span of 14 bases.

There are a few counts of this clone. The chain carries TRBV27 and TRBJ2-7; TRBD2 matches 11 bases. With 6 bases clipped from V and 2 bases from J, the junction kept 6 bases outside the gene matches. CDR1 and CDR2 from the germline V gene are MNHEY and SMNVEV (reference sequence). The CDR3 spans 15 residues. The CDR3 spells CASRGLAGGTYEQYV. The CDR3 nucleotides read TGTGCCAGCAGGGGCCTAGCGGGAGGAACCTACGAGCAGTACGTC.

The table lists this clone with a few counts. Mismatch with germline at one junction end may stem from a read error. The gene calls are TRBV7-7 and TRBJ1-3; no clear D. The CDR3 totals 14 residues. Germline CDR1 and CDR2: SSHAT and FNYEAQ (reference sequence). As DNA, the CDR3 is TGTGCTAGCAGCCCCCTCTTCGCTGGAAACACCATATATTTT. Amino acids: CASSPLFAGNTIYF.

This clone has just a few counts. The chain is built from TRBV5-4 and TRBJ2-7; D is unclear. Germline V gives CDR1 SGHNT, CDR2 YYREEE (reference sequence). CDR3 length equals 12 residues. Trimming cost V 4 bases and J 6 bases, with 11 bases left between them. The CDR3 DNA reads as TGTGCCAGCAGCCCGTGGCTTGGCGAGCAGTACTTC. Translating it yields CASSPWLGEQYF. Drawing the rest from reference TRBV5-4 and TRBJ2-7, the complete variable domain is ETGVTQSPTHLIKTRGQQVTLRCSSQSGHNTVSWYQQALGQGPQFIFQYYREEENGRGNFPPRFSGLQFPNYSSELNVNALELDDSALYLCASSPWLGEQYFGPGTRLTVT.

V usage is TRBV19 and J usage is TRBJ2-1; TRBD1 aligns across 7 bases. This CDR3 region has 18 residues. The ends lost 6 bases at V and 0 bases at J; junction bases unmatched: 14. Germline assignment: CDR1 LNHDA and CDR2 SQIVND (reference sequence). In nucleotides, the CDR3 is TGTGCCAGTAGCATCCGACCGAACAGGGGCAGCTCCTACAATGAGCAGTTCTTC. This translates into CASSIRPNRGSSYNEQFF. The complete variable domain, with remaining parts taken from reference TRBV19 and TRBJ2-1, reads DGGITQSPKYLFRKEGQNVTLSCEQNLNHDAMYWYRQDPGQGLRLIYYSQIVNDFQKGDIAEGYSVSREKKESFPLTVTSAQKNPTAFYLCASSIRPNRGSSYNEQFFGPGTRLTVL.

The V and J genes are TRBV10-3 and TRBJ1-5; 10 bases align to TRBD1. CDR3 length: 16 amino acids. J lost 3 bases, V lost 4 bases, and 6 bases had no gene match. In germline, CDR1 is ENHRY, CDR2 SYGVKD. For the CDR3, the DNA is TGTGCCATCAGTGGGACAGGGGGGACCCCCAATCAGCCCCAGCATTTT. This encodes CAISGTGGTPNQPQHF.

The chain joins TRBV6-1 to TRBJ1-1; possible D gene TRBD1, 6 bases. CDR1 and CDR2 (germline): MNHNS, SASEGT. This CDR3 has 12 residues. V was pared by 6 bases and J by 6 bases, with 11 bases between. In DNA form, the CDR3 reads TGTGCCAGCAGCCCGGGACACCCTGAAGCTTTCTTT. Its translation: CASSPGHPEAFF.

The CDR3 DNA sequence: TGTGCCAGCAGTTCCCTAGGGGGCGCAGGTTCTGGCGAGCAGTACGTC. This translates into CASSSLGGAGSGEQYV. The J gene is TRBJ2-7, the V gene TRBV6-5; 7 bases agree with TRBD1. The germline V gene encodes CDR1 MNHEY and CDR2 SVGAGI. J was trimmed by 6 bases and V by 4 bases; bases with no gene match: 15. This CDR3 contains 16 residues.

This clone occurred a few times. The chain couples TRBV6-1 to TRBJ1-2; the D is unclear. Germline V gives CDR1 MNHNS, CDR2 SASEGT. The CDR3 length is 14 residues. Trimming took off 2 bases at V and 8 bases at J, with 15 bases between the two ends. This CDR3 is CASSEMSTALGYTF. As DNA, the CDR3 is TGTGCCAGCAGTGAAATGAGCACCGCCTTGGGCTACACCTTC.

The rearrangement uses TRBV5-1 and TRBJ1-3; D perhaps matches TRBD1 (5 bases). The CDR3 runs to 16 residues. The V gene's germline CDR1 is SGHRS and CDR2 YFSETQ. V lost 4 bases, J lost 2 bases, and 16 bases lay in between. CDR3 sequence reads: CASSAGSVGTGNTIYF. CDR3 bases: TGCGCCAGCAGCGCAGGGTCTGTTGGGACTGGAAACACCATATATTTT.

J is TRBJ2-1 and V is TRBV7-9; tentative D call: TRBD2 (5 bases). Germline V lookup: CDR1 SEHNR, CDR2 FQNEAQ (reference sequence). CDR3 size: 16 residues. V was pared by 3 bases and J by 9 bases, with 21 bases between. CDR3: CASSLGVGRAEGEQFF. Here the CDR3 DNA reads TGTGCCAGCAGCTTGGGTGTGGGCCGAGCAGAGGGTGAGCAGTTCTTC.

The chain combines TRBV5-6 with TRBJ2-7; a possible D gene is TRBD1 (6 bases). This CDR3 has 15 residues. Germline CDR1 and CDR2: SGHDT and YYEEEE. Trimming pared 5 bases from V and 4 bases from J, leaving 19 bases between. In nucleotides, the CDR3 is TGTGCCAGCAGTTCCTACAGGGCAATAATATACGAGCAGTACTTC. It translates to CASSSYRAIIYEQYF.

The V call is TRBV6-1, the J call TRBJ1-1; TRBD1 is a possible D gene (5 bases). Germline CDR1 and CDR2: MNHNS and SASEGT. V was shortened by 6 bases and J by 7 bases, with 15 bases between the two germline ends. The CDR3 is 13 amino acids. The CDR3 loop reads CASRDTGTFEAFF. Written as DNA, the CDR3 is TGTGCCAGCAGAGACACAGGTACCTTTGAAGCTTTCTTT.

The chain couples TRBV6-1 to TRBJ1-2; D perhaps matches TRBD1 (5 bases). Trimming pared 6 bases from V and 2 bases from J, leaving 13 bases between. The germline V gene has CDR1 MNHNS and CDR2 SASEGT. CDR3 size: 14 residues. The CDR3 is CASRLRGSNYGYTF. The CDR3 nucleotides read TGTGCCAGCAGGCTTAGGGGATCCAACTATGGCTACACCTTC.

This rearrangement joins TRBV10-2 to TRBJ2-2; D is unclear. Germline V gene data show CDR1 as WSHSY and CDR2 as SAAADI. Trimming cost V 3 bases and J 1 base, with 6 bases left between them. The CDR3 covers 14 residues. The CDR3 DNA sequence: TGCGCCAGCAGTGAAGAGCGGAACACCGGGGAGCTGTTTTTT. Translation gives CASSEERNTGELFF.

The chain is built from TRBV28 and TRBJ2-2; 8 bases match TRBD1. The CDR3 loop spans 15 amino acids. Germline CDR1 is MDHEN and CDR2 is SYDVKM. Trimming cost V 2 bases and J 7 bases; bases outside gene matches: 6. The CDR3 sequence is CASSLAQGAGGELFF. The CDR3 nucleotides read TGTGCCAGCAGTTTAGCGCAGGGGGCCGGCGGGGAGCTGTTTTTT.

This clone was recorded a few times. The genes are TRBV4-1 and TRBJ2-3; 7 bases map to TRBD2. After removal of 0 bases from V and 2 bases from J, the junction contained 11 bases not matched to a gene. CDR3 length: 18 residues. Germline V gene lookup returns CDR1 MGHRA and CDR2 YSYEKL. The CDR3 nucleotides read TGCGCCAGCAGCCAAGATGTAAGGGGCGGGGGATCCACAGATACGCAGTATTTT. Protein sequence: CASSQDVRGGGSTDTQYF.

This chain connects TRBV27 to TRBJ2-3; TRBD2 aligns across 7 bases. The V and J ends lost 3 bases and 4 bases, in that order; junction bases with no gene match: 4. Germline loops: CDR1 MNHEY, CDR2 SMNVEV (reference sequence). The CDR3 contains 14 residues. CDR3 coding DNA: TGTGCCAGCAGTTTCGGACTAGACCCAGATACGCAGTATTTT. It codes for CASSFGLDPDTQYF.

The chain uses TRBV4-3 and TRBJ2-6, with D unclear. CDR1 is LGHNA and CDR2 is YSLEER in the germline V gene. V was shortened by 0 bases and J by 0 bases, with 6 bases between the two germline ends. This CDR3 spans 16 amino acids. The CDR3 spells CASSQDRASGANVLTF. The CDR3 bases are TGCGCCAGCAGCCAAGATAGAGCCTCTGGGGCCAACGTCCTGACTTTC.

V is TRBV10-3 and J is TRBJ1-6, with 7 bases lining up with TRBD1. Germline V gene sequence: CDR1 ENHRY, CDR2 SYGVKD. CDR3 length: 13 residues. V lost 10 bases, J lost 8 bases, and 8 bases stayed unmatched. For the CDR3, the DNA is TGTGCCACTGTACAGGGGATTTATTCACCCCTCCACTTT. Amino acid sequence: CATVQGIYSPLHF.

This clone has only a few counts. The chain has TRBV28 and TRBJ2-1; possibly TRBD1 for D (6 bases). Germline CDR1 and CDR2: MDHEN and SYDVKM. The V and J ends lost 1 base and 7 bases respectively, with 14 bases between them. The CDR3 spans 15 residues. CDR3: CASSLFGGTRNEQFF. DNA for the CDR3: TGTGCCAGCAGTTTATTTGGGGGCACTAGGAATGAGCAGTTCTTC.